The clone carrying this T cell receptor (beta chain) was seen at least ten times. Its target is not known. The data were taken from a study of Graves' ophthalmopathy and Graves' hyperthyroidism. Background on the study: Stable hyperthyroid donors showed no ophthalmopathy during 18 months follow-up.

Per the germline V gene, CDR1 is SGHAT and CDR2 is FQNNGV. This CDR3 region has 13 residues. Trimming left V 5 bases short and J 11 bases short, with 16 bases between. Patients were excluded if they had other autoimmune diseases or uncontrolled infections, and likewise if pregnancy or lactation applied. Orbital computed tomography, together with clinical symptoms, serum thyroxine, TRAb and thyroid ultrasound, was used for diagnosis. Amplified material comprised TCR beta CDR3 regions derived from RNA transcripts. First-round RT-PCR used HTBI primers; second-round multiplex PCR followed. TCRdb passed the multiplex PCR reads through MiXCR, listing each CDR3 protein once. The sample records over a million distinct CDR3 sequences, 36% being singletons. The study's findings and limits: Progression of ophthalmopathy was predicted by the model with 65% to 71% sensitivity and around 72% specificity.

V usage is TRBV11-2 and J usage is TRBJ1-5, with D perhaps matching TRBD1 (6 bases). This sequence was found in an adult man with Graves' hyperthyroidism. The source material was peripheral blood or thyroid tissue (not recorded which). The CDR3 here is CASSPGGQGAQHF. Here the CDR3 DNA reads TGTGCCAGCAGCCCGGGGGGACAAGGGGCCCAGCATTTT.